This TCR beta chain is from a study of T cell changes during pregnancy in multiple sclerosis (dated by TCRdb to the late 2010s). Study-level background: In women with multiple sclerosis, the researchers looked at how the T cell repertoire shifted as pregnancy progressed.

The library was prepared using the immunoSEQ multiplex PCR assay. TCRdb limited this immuneACCESS table to in-frame rearrangements with V and J called. A share of clones is missing; checked studies link under half to unresolved V genes, and the rest is unexplained. Recorded for this sample are about 79,000 clones; about 93% of them occurred a single time. The ten largest clones capture 0.4% to 0.6% of the sample. This clone was seen a few times. This clone's antigen is unknown. No much larger clonotype is one base removed from it; base qualities were not supplied. At the junction V is shortened by 5 bases and J by 8 bases; bases outside the gene matches: 10. As encoded in the germline V gene (reference sequence), CDR1 is SEHNR while CDR2 is FQNEAQ. CDR3 length: 16 amino acids, cysteine to phenylalanine. Just the 48-base CDR3 DNA is kept, in frame starting at base 1.

The clonotype comes from a female donor with multiple sclerosis, enrolled in a pregnancy study. Sequences were derived from CD4+ T cells from peripheral blood mononuclear cells, sampled in the second trimester of pregnancy. The rearranged chain carries TRBV7-9 and TRBJ1-6, with 9 middle bases fitting TRBD1. The base sequence is TGTGCCAGCAGCCCTGAATGGGACAGGGACTATTCACCCCTCCACTTT. It specifies CASSPEWDRDYSPLHF.